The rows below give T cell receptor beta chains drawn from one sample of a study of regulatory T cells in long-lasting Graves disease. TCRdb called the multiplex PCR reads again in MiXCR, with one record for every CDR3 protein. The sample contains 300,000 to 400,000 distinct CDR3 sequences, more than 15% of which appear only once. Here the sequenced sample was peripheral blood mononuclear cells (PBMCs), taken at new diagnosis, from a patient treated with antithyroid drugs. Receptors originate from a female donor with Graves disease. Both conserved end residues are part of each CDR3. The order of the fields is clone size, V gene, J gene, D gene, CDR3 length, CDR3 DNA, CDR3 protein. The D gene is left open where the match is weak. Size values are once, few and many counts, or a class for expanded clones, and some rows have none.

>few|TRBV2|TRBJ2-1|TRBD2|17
TGTGCCAGCAGTTTTTGGGGTTGGCGGGAGGCTCACAATGAGCAGTTCTTC
CASSFWGWREAHNEQFF
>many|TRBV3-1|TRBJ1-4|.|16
TGTGCCAGCAGCCAAGAATGGGACGGACCTAATGAAAAACTGTTTTTT
CASSQEWDGPNEKLFF
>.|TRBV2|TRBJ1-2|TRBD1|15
TGTGCCAGCAAGATTGGGACAGGGGAATTTGATGGCTACACCTTC
CASKIGTGEFDGYTF
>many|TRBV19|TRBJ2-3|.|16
TGTGCCAGTAGTCTCCCGGGTAGACGTCCAAGGGATACGCAGTATTTT
CASSLPGRRPRDTQYF
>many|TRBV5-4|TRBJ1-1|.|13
TGTGCCAGCAGCTTGGGGAACGCGGGCGAAGCTTTCTTT
CASSLGNAGEAFF
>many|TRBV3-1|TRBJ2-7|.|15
TGTGCCAGCAGCCATTCAGGGGTCGGCAGGTACGAGCAGTACTTC
CASSHSGVGRYEQYF
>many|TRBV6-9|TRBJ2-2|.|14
TGCGCCAGCAGAAAAAATACGAACACCGGGGAGCTGTTTTTT
CASRKNTNTGELFF
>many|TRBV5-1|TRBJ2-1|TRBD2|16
TGCGCCAGCAGCTTAGGGAGCGGGAGGGCCCGAGATGAGCAGTTCTTC
CASSLGSGRARDEQFF
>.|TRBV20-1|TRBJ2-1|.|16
TGCAGTGCTCCCAGGGGCCGGGGAAGCTCCTACAATGAGCAGTTCTTC
CSAPRGRGSSYNEQFF
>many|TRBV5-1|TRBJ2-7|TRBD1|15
TGCGCCAGCAGCTTGTATCCGGGACAGGGCTACGAGCAGTACTTC
CASSLYPGQGYEQYF
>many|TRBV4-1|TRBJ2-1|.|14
TGCGCCAGCAGCCAAGATAACGAGTGGGATGAGCAGTTCTTC
CASSQDNEWDEQFF
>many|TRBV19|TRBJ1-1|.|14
TGTGCCAGTAGTATATCAGACCTGAACACTGAAGCTTTCTTT
CASSISDLNTEAFF
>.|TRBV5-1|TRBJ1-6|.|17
TGCGCCAGCAGCTTGGATTCTCGAGGCAGTTTTAATTCACCCCTCCACTTT
CASSLDSRGSFNSPLHF
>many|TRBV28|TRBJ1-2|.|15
TGTGCCAGCAGTTTATATCGGACAGCAGTCTATGGCTACACCTTC
CASSLYRTAVYGYTF
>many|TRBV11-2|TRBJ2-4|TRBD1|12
TGTGCCAGCAGACAGGGGCAAAACATTCAGTACTTC
CASRQGQNIQYF
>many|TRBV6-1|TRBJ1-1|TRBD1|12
TGCGCCAGCAGTGAACAGGGGGTGGAAGCTTTCTTT
CASSEQGVEAFF
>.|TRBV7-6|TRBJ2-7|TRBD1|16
TGTGCCAGCAGCTTTAGGAGGGGACAGGGCGGTAGAGAGCAGTACTTC
CASSFRRGQGGREQYF
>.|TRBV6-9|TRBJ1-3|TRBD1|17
TGTGCCAGCAGTTCCCCGGGACAGGGGGTCTCTGGAAACACCATATATTTT
CASSSPGQGVSGNTIYF